The clone carrying this TCR beta chain was detected many times. Its antigen is not known. Relative to the germline gene, one junction end is altered; a read error may explain this. The data were taken from a study of T-cell memory formation after mild COVID-19. Study context: There were largely donor-specific TCR clusters.

CDR3 length: 14 amino acids. The germline CDR1 and CDR2 sequences are SGHRS and YFSETQ. After 5'RACE with constant-segment primers, TCR alpha and TCR beta cDNA libraries carrying sample barcodes and UMIs were obtained. TCRdb recomputed calls from the 5' RACE reads with MiXCR, one row per CDR3 protein. This table holds 450,000 to 650,000 distinct CDR3 sequences, roughly 22% found once. Overall study findings and caveats: Later expanders leaned toward CD4+, whereas clones contracting from day 15 to 85 were balanced CD4/CD8.

Sequencing used PBMCs or a T cell subset sorted from them (not recorded which). The rearrangement joins TRBV5-1 to TRBJ2-2; D is tentatively TRBD1 or TRBD2 (5 bases each). The source of this sequence is an adult woman who had mild COVID-19 (a few samples of this study predate the infection). Cell type and time point are not known. This CDR3 reads CASSLAGSTGELFF. CDR3 nucleotides: TGTGCCAGCAGCCTAGCAGGGAGTACCGGGGAGCTGTTTTTT.